This T cell receptor beta chain is from a study of tumor-infiltrating lymphocytes in primary liver carcinoma. Taking about 18-31 mg of unsorted bulk tissue, the authors co-extracted RNA and DNA. With about 470 ng total RNA as template and a constant-region primer, TCR beta cDNA was made. Researchers made the TCR beta libraries by running three nested multiplex PCR rounds with slightly modified ARM-PCR. Use of TRBV1-TRBV30 forward primers with a C-beta reverse primer characterized the first two PCR rounds, which lasted 10 cycles each. MiXCR was run by TCRdb on the multiplex PCR reads, yielding one entry per CDR3 protein. The sample holds about 130,000 distinct CDR3 sequences, 55% to 75% seen once. CDR3 length: 14 residues. CDR1 and CDR2 from the germline V gene are SGHAT and FQNNGV. This clonotype was found a few times. Relative to the germline gene, one junction end is altered; a read error may explain this.

This chain joins TRBV11-2 and TRBJ1-1; a weak D match, TRBD1 (5 bases). Sequencing was carried out using liver tumor tissue from sampling region 3. The subset was: tumor region T3, left-lateral pole. This clonotype originated in a woman aged 55-75 years with primary liver carcinoma and hepatitis B virus infection. The CDR3 is CASRTGTRGTVAFF. For the CDR3, the DNA is TGCGCCAGCAGAACCGGGACCAGAGGAACTGTAGCTTTCTTT. The entire variable domain, with the rest obtained from reference TRBV11-2 and TRBJ1-1, is as follows: EAGVAQSPRYKIIEKRQSVAFWCNPISGHATLYWYQQILGQGPKLLIQFQNNGVVDDSQLPKDRFSAERLKGVDSTLKIQPAKLEDSAVYLCASRTGTRGTVAFFGQGTRLTVV.